This is a list of T cell receptor beta chains from one sample in a study of blood T cell repertoires in COVID-19. Produced via immunoSEQ multiplex PCR; TCRdb's table is partial and in-frame only. The sample has fewer than 200,000 clones, roughly 85% seen once. Sequenced material: PBMCs or T cells enriched from blood (not recorded which). The receptors here all came from a woman in her 70s in a cohort exposed to, infected with or recovered from COVID-19 (not recorded which). The conserved cysteine and the conserved F or W are not part of the CDR3 here. Fields, in order: V gene, J gene, CDR3 protein.

v_call: TRBV28; j_call: TRBJ1-2; cdr3_aa: ASLSSGDRFRYT
v_call: TRBV5-4; j_call: TRBJ2-3; cdr3_aa: ASSRGLAGAGDTQY
v_call: TRBV7-9; j_call: TRBJ2-2; cdr3_aa: ASSLYLGVGNTGELF
v_call: TRBV2; j_call: TRBJ2-7; cdr3_aa: ASSVSLQLSYEQY
v_call: TRBV12-3/TRBV12-4; j_call: TRBJ1-1; cdr3_aa: ASGQGNTEAF
v_call: TRBV7-3; j_call: TRBJ2-2; cdr3_aa: ASSLSPASAANTGELF
v_call: TRBV18; j_call: TRBJ2-2; cdr3_aa: ASSPRNPGTSGMAGELF
v_call: TRBV4-1; j_call: TRBJ2-5; cdr3_aa: ASSQAEVRVRRTQY
v_call: TRBV11-3; j_call: TRBJ2-7; cdr3_aa: ASSWGTGNYEQY
v_call: TRBV19; j_call: TRBJ2-5; cdr3_aa: ASSPPGGGLETQY
v_call: TRBV29-1; j_call: TRBJ2-2; cdr3_aa: SVRVPGAGVNTGELF
v_call: TRBV28; j_call: TRBJ1-1; cdr3_aa: ASSFESFAEAF
v_call: TRBV5-1; j_call: TRBJ2-1; cdr3_aa: ASQGLAGSYNEQF
v_call: TRBV28; j_call: TRBJ1-1; cdr3_aa: ASRTGGTEAF
v_call: TRBV18; j_call: TRBJ1-2; cdr3_aa: ASSPIDRGRSGGYT
v_call: TRBV10-2; j_call: TRBJ2-1; cdr3_aa: ASSLTSGRYGNEQF
v_call: TRBV10-3; j_call: TRBJ2-7; cdr3_aa: AISGRLAGGQVHEQY
v_call: TRBV6-1; j_call: TRBJ2-7; cdr3_aa: ASSEREVEQY
v_call: TRBV4-2; j_call: TRBJ2-5; cdr3_aa: ASSQDRETQY
v_call: TRBV6-5; j_call: TRBJ2-1; cdr3_aa: ASTAQGVGYNEQF
v_call: TRBV9; j_call: TRBJ2-2; cdr3_aa: ASREGLDTGELF
v_call: TRBV10-2; j_call: TRBJ2-7; cdr3_aa: ATRQGAYEQY
v_call: TRBV28; j_call: TRBJ2-6; cdr3_aa: ASSLGGSGANVLT
v_call: TRBV5-1; j_call: TRBJ2-5; cdr3_aa: ASSRETGYQETQY
v_call: TRBV20-1; j_call: TRBJ1-2; cdr3_aa: SARDFYGYT
v_call: TRBV19; j_call: TRBJ2-7; cdr3_aa: ASSTTILSYEQY
v_call: TRBV6-5; j_call: TRBJ1-6; cdr3_aa: ASSSGQGLPNSPLH
v_call: TRBV27; j_call: TRBJ2-5; cdr3_aa: ASSKGSAGSGETQY
v_call: TRBV3-1/TRBV3-2; j_call: TRBJ2-7; cdr3_aa: ASSPRESTDGEQY
v_call: TRBV27; j_call: TRBJ1-2; cdr3_aa: ASSFIRAGPAASGYT
v_call: TRBV7-8; j_call: TRBJ1-2; cdr3_aa: ASSLGPTGDYGYT
v_call: TRBV5-1; j_call: TRBJ2-2; cdr3_aa: ASSSLGGDTGELF
v_call: TRBV6-5; j_call: TRBJ2-7; cdr3_aa: ASRRGSTGYEQY
v_call: TRBV2; j_call: TRBJ2-7; cdr3_aa: ASTRLTTSYEQY
v_call: TRBV18; j_call: TRBJ1-5; cdr3_aa: ASSRDRNQPQH
v_call: TRBV10-1; j_call: TRBJ2-1; cdr3_aa: ASSESERIHELPYNEQF
v_call: TRBV6-1; j_call: TRBJ2-7; cdr3_aa: ASSEASGRFYEQY
v_call: TRBV3-1/TRBV3-2; j_call: TRBJ1-1; cdr3_aa: ASSPWDRGTEAF
v_call: TRBV5-1; j_call: TRBJ2-1; cdr3_aa: ASRVAGTSDNEQF
v_call: TRBV4-3; j_call: TRBJ1-5; cdr3_aa: ASSQGPAGQDHQPQH
v_call: TRBV10-3; j_call: TRBJ2-7; cdr3_aa: ATSGGGRTYEQY
v_call: TRBV19; j_call: TRBJ2-7; cdr3_aa: ASSMFSRTGVGEQY
v_call: TRBV27; j_call: TRBJ2-1; cdr3_aa: ASQGSKLGEQF
v_call: TRBV5-4; j_call: TRBJ1-4; cdr3_aa: ASSPLPNEKLF
v_call: TRBV2; j_call: TRBJ2-1; cdr3_aa: ASMGLSYNEQF
v_call: TRBV2; j_call: TRBJ1-2; cdr3_aa: ASRRQGADYGYT
v_call: TRBV28; j_call: TRBJ2-3; cdr3_aa: ASTLSTDTQY
v_call: TRBV20-1; j_call: TRBJ2-5; cdr3_aa: SASGSGSYQETQY
v_call: TRBV9; j_call: TRBJ1-2; cdr3_aa: ASSPGGNYGYT
v_call: TRBV19; j_call: TRBJ2-2; cdr3_aa: ASSIGSGSGYTGELF
v_call: TRBV3-1/TRBV3-2; j_call: TRBJ2-3; cdr3_aa: ASSLGLVSDTQY
v_call: TRBV19; j_call: TRBJ2-7; cdr3_aa: ASGDGRLSQQY
v_call: TRBV25-1; j_call: TRBJ2-1; cdr3_aa: ASSGRTGAYNEQF
v_call: TRBV20-1; j_call: TRBJ2-5; cdr3_aa: SASRAGGPWETQY
v_call: TRBV28; j_call: TRBJ1-5; cdr3_aa: ASSLSAGGNQPQH
v_call: TRBV6-2/TRBV6-3; j_call: TRBJ1-5; cdr3_aa: ASSSHNQPQH
v_call: TRBV27; j_call: TRBJ1-6; cdr3_aa: ASSLEGQGAGNSPLH
v_call: TRBV20-1; j_call: TRBJ2-2; cdr3_aa: SASGRRGDTGELF
v_call: TRBV5-5; j_call: TRBJ2-2; cdr3_aa: ASSFSQGNTGELF
v_call: TRBV27; j_call: TRBJ2-7; cdr3_aa: ASSPLLAGVTHEQY